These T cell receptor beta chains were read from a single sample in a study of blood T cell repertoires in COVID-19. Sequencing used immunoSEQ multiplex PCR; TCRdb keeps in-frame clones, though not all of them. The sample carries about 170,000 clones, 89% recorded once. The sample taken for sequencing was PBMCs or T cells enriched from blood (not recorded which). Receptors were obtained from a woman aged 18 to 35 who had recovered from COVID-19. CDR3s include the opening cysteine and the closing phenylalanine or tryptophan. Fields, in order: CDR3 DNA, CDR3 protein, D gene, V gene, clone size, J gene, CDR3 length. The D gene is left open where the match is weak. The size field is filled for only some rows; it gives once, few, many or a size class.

CDR3nt: TGTGCCAGCAGCTCGACAGGGATGGCGGGCTACACCTTC
CDR3aa: CASSSTGMAGYTF
d_gene: TRBD1
v_gene: TRBV7-6
abundance: NA
j_gene: TRBJ1-2
len: 13

CDR3nt: TGTGCCAGCAGGCGGGAGAGGGTGGGGGAGCAGTACTTC
CDR3aa: CASRRERVGEQYF
d_gene: TRBD2
v_gene: TRBV6-5
abundance: NA
j_gene: TRBJ2-7
len: 13

CDR3nt: TGCGCCAGCAGCTTGGGGCTAGAGCCCTCCTACAATGAGCAGTTCTTC
CDR3aa: CASSLGLEPSYNEQFF
d_gene: NA
v_gene: TRBV5-1
abundance: NA
j_gene: TRBJ2-1
len: 16

CDR3nt: TGTGCCAGTAGTATGCAGGGGGCTTTCTATAATTCACCCCTCCACTTT
CDR3aa: CASSMQGAFYNSPLHF
d_gene: TRBD1
v_gene: TRBV19
abundance: NA
j_gene: TRBJ1-6
len: 16

CDR3nt: TGTGCCAGCAGTCTCTCGGGACAGGGGTACAATGAGCAGTTCTTC
CDR3aa: CASSLSGQGYNEQFF
d_gene: TRBD1
v_gene: TRBV2
abundance: NA
j_gene: TRBJ2-1
len: 15

CDR3nt: TGTGCCACCCTGGGGCCGGGACTAGCGTTGCAGTACTTC
CDR3aa: CATLGPGLALQYF
d_gene: TRBD2
v_gene: TRBV19
abundance: NA
j_gene: TRBJ2-7
len: 13

CDR3nt: TGTGCCAGCAGCTTTGCCAGTACTCGGCGGACTGAAGCTTTCTTT
CDR3aa: CASSFASTRRTEAFF
d_gene: NA
v_gene: TRBV6-5
abundance: NA
j_gene: TRBJ1-1
len: 15

CDR3nt: TGTGCCAGCAGCTTAGAGTCCTCCCGGGCTTTCTTT
CDR3aa: CASSLESSRAFF
d_gene: NA
v_gene: TRBV11-2
abundance: NA
j_gene: TRBJ1-1
len: 12

CDR3nt: TGTGCCAGCAGCTCCTCCGGGACTAGCGGGGTCACAAGGCAGTTCTTC
CDR3aa: CASSSSGTSGVTRQFF
d_gene: TRBD2
v_gene: TRBV7-8
abundance: NA
j_gene: TRBJ2-1
len: 16

CDR3nt: TGTGCCAGCAGCTTAGCGGGGGCCGACAGGGAAAAGTTTGGCTACACCTTC
CDR3aa: CASSLAGADREKFGYTF
d_gene: TRBD1
v_gene: TRBV7-9
abundance: NA
j_gene: TRBJ1-2
len: 17

CDR3nt: TGTGCCAGCAGCCAACAGGGTAGGGAAAAACTGTTTTTT
CDR3aa: CASSQQGREKLFF
d_gene: NA
v_gene: TRBV13
abundance: NA
j_gene: TRBJ1-4
len: 13

CDR3nt: TGCGCCAGCAGCCGAGAAGCGGGAGTGTCCTACAATGAGCAGTTCTTC
CDR3aa: CASSREAGVSYNEQFF
d_gene: TRBD2
v_gene: TRBV4-3
abundance: NA
j_gene: TRBJ2-1
len: 16

CDR3nt: TGTGCCACCAGTGATCCCGGGACTAGCGGGGATAATGAGCAGTTCTTC
CDR3aa: CATSDPGTSGDNEQFF
d_gene: TRBD2
v_gene: TRBV24-1
abundance: NA
j_gene: TRBJ2-1
len: 16

CDR3nt: TGCGCCAGCAGCTCCCCACAGGGGGGGGGCGAGGTCTATGGCTACACCTTC
CDR3aa: CASSSPQGGGEVYGYTF
d_gene: TRBD1
v_gene: TRBV5-1
abundance: NA
j_gene: TRBJ1-2
len: 17

CDR3nt: TGTGCCAGCAGCTTTGGTAACCCCGGAGGGACAGATACGCAGTATTTT
CDR3aa: CASSFGNPGGTDTQYF
d_gene: NA
v_gene: TRBV11-3
abundance: NA
j_gene: TRBJ2-3
len: 16

CDR3nt: TGTGCCAGCTTCAGGGGCAGTTTTGCAGATACGCAGTATTTT
CDR3aa: CASFRGSFADTQYF
d_gene: NA
v_gene: TRBV7-2
abundance: NA
j_gene: TRBJ2-3
len: 14

CDR3nt: TGTGCCAGCAGTTTCGGCGACAGCGTTATTTATGGCTACACCTTC
CDR3aa: CASSFGDSVIYGYTF
d_gene: NA
v_gene: TRBV28
abundance: NA
j_gene: TRBJ1-2
len: 15

CDR3nt: TGTGCCAGCAGTTTTTCGGGGAGGGGAAACACCATATATTTT
CDR3aa: CASSFSGRGNTIYF
d_gene: NA
v_gene: TRBV28
abundance: NA
j_gene: TRBJ1-3
len: 14

CDR3nt: TGTGCCAGCAGCATCGGCCAACCGGGACTCCGAAATGAAAAACTGTTTTTT
CDR3aa: CASSIGQPGLRNEKLFF
d_gene: NA
v_gene: TRBV9
abundance: NA
j_gene: TRBJ1-4
len: 17

CDR3nt: TGTGCCAGCAGTGTGACAGGGGGAGAGGGTAGGAAGCAGTACTTC
CDR3aa: CASSVTGGEGRKQYF
d_gene: TRBD1
v_gene: TRBV6-6
abundance: few
j_gene: TRBJ2-7
len: 15

CDR3nt: TGTGCCAGCAGCCTACTAGCGGGAGGCCTGGGAGAGACCCAGTACTTC
CDR3aa: CASSLLAGGLGETQYF
d_gene: TRBD2
v_gene: TRBV7-9
abundance: NA
j_gene: TRBJ2-5
len: 16

CDR3nt: TGTGCCAGCAGCCAAGGGTCCGGACTGTCTCGGGATCGTGGCTACACCTTC
CDR3aa: CASSQGSGLSRDRGYTF
d_gene: NA
v_gene: TRBV3-1/TRBV3-2
abundance: NA
j_gene: TRBJ1-2
len: 17

CDR3nt: TGTGCCAGCAGTTTATTGGGCTTCTCATCTTACAATGAGCAGTTCTTC
CDR3aa: CASSLLGFSSYNEQFF
d_gene: NA
v_gene: TRBV27
abundance: NA
j_gene: TRBJ2-1
len: 16

CDR3nt: TGTGCCAGCAGCATCTCGACCGGGACAAGGTTCTCTGGGGCCAACGTCCTGACTTTC
CDR3aa: CASSISTGTRFSGANVLTF
d_gene: NA
v_gene: TRBV9
abundance: once
j_gene: TRBJ2-6
len: 19

CDR3nt: TGTGCCAGCAGCCGGACTAGCGGGAGCGCCGGTGAGCAGTTCTTC
CDR3aa: CASSRTSGSAGEQFF
d_gene: TRBD2
v_gene: TRBV7-8
abundance: NA
j_gene: TRBJ2-1
len: 15

CDR3nt: TGTGCCAGCGTCAAACCCGGGGGGGACTCCTACAATGAGCAGTTCTTC
CDR3aa: CASVKPGGDSYNEQFF
d_gene: TRBD2
v_gene: TRBV18
abundance: NA
j_gene: TRBJ2-1
len: 16

CDR3nt: TGTGCCAGCCAGTCCGCAGGTGGCTACACCTTC
CDR3aa: CASQSAGGYTF
d_gene: NA
v_gene: TRBV9
abundance: NA
j_gene: TRBJ1-2
len: 11

CDR3nt: TGTGTCAGCACTCAAGAGGGGACAGGGTACGCACCCCTCCACTTT
CDR3aa: CVSTQEGTGYAPLHF
d_gene: TRBD1
v_gene: TRBV6-5
abundance: once
j_gene: TRBJ1-6
len: 15

CDR3nt: TGTGCCAGCAGCTCGACTAGCTTTCTTTACGAGCAGTACTTC
CDR3aa: CASSSTSFLYEQYF
d_gene: TRBD2
v_gene: TRBV11-2
abundance: NA
j_gene: TRBJ2-7
len: 14

CDR3nt: TGTGCCAGCAGTTCACGGGGAAGGGGGACAGATACGCAGTATTTT
CDR3aa: CASSSRGRGTDTQYF
d_gene: NA
v_gene: TRBV5-6
abundance: once
j_gene: TRBJ2-3
len: 15

CDR3nt: TGTGCCAGCAGGCCGGAACGGGGGGAGCTGTGGGAGCAGTACTTC
CDR3aa: CASRPERGELWEQYF
d_gene: TRBD2
v_gene: TRBV6-5
abundance: NA
j_gene: TRBJ2-7
len: 15

CDR3nt: TGTGCCAGCACCCAAACGGTTGCAGATACGCAGTATTTT
CDR3aa: CASTQTVADTQYF
d_gene: NA
v_gene: TRBV12-3/TRBV12-4
abundance: NA
j_gene: TRBJ2-3
len: 13

CDR3nt: TGTGCCAGCAGCTTGTCGGGGACAGCGAGCTCTGGAAACACCATATATTTT
CDR3aa: CASSLSGTASSGNTIYF
d_gene: TRBD1
v_gene: TRBV7-9
abundance: NA
j_gene: TRBJ1-3
len: 17

CDR3nt: TGTGCCAGTAGTATGAAACAGGTTTATAGCAATCAGCCCCAGCATTTT
CDR3aa: CASSMKQVYSNQPQHF
d_gene: NA
v_gene: TRBV19
abundance: NA
j_gene: TRBJ1-5
len: 16

CDR3nt: TGTGCCAGCAGCTTGCGGCGGGAGCACTACGAGCAGTACTTC
CDR3aa: CASSLRREHYEQYF
d_gene: TRBD2
v_gene: TRBV5-8
abundance: NA
j_gene: TRBJ2-7
len: 14

CDR3nt: TGTGCCAGCAGCCAAGCGGACATTACTGAAGCTTTCTTT
CDR3aa: CASSQADITEAFF
d_gene: NA
v_gene: TRBV4-2
abundance: once
j_gene: TRBJ1-1
len: 13

CDR3nt: TGTGCCAGCAGCATCTCTAGGTTGAACAATGAGCAGTTCTTC
CDR3aa: CASSISRLNNEQFF
d_gene: NA
v_gene: TRBV11-3
abundance: NA
j_gene: TRBJ2-1
len: 14

CDR3nt: TGTGCCAGCAGCCACCCGGGACAGGCTTCTTTCGAGCAGTACTTC
CDR3aa: CASSHPGQASFEQYF
d_gene: TRBD1
v_gene: TRBV3-1/TRBV3-2
abundance: NA
j_gene: TRBJ2-7
len: 15

CDR3nt: TGTGCCAGCAGTGAGGTCCCCTCAGCGGGATACGAGACCCAGTACTTC
CDR3aa: CASSEVPSAGYETQYF
d_gene: TRBD2
v_gene: TRBV6-1
abundance: once
j_gene: TRBJ2-5
len: 16

CDR3nt: TGTGCCACCAGCAGAGGGGGGACAGGGAACACTGAAGCTTTCTTT
CDR3aa: CATSRGGTGNTEAFF
d_gene: TRBD1
v_gene: TRBV15
abundance: NA
j_gene: TRBJ1-1
len: 15

CDR3nt: TGTGCCAGCACTCGGGGGGGTGATGAGCAGTTCTTC
CDR3aa: CASTRGGDEQFF
d_gene: TRBD2
v_gene: TRBV9
abundance: NA
j_gene: TRBJ2-1
len: 12